Each of the 26 T cell receptor beta chains below was sequenced from the same sample in a study of OX40 agonist ivuxolimab in advanced cancers. Profiling relied on immunoSEQ multiplex PCR, and the TCRdb table lists in-frame clones only, not all of them. Here the sample spans about 77,000 clones, approximately 90% being singletons. The sequenced sample was CD4+ or CD8+ T cells sorted from blood, obtained in a trial of the OX40 agonist ivuxolimab. These receptors were taken from an adult with an advanced solid tumor such as melanoma, head and neck, liver or kidney cancer.

This rearrangement joins TRBV15 to TRBJ1-1; D is uncertain. The V gene lost 6 bases and the J gene lost 5 bases, with 13 bases spanning the gap. In germline, CDR1 is LNHNV, CDR2 YYDKDF (reference sequence). This CDR3 has 13 amino acids. CDR3 nucleotide sequence: TGTGCCACCAGTAGCGTGGGTCGTACTGAAGCTTTCTTT. It encodes CATSSVGRTEAFF.

This chain joins TRBV14 and TRBJ1-1, with TRBD1 matching over 10 bases. With 3 bases clipped from V and 1 base from J, the junction kept 5 bases outside the gene matches. CDR3 size: 16 residues. CDR1 is SGHDN, CDR2 FVKESK, per germline. The CDR3 DNA sequence: TGTGCCAGCAGCCACCTGGGACAGGGGCAGAACACTGAAGCTTTCTTT. Translated: CASSHLGQGQNTEAFF.

The genes are TRBV7-2 and TRBJ1-5; 9 bases agree with TRBD1. The CDR3 is made up of 14 amino acids. J lost 7 bases, V lost 3 bases, and 4 bases had no gene match. The germline gives CDR1 SGHTA, CDR2 FQGNSA. The CDR3 sequence is CASSFDRGWQPQHF. The CDR3 nucleotides are TGTGCCAGCAGCTTTGACAGGGGGTGGCAGCCCCAGCATTTT.

The chain couples TRBV4-3 to TRBJ2-2; tentative D call: TRBD2 (5 bases). Germline loops: CDR1 LGHNA, CDR2 YSLEER. Trimming stripped 4 bases from V and 4 bases from J, with 7 bases between. CDR3 length: 13 amino acids. Here the CDR3 reads CASSLEGTGELFF. DNA of the CDR3: TGCGCCAGCAGCCTCGAGGGCACCGGGGAGCTGTTTTTT.

This clone was seen a single time. V is TRBV7-9 and J is TRBJ1-3; no firm D call. This CDR3 is 14 amino acids long. Germline-derived CDR1 and CDR2 are SEHNR and FQNEAQ (reference sequence). The V end lost 6 bases, the J end lost 3 bases, and 12 bases lay between the germline ends. CDR3: CASRDSGDGNTIYF. CDR3 sequence (DNA): TGTGCCAGCAGGGATTCTGGGGATGGAAACACCATATATTTT.

The chain couples TRBV2 to TRBJ1-5; unclear D gene. Germline CDR1 is SNHLY and CDR2 is FYNNEI. The V end was cut by 1 base, the J end by 4 bases, with 8 bases between. This CDR3 contains 14 residues. Here the CDR3 reads CASSEVSGNQPQHF. The CDR3 region has the DNA TGTGCCAGCAGTGAAGTTTCGGGGAATCAGCCCCAGCATTTT. Filled out from reference TRBV2 and TRBJ1-5, the complete variable domain reads EPEVTQTPSHQVTQMGQEVILRCVPISNHLYFYWYRQILGQKVEFLVSFYNNEISEKSEIFDDQFSVERPDGSNFTLKIRSTKLEDSAMYFCASSEVSGNQPQHFGDGTRLSIL.

The CDR3 region has the DNA TGCGCCAGCAGCCCGGGACAGGGGAACACCTTC. It specifies CASSPGQGNTF. The chain recombines TRBV5-1 with TRBJ1-2; TRBD1 matches 10 bases. With V trimmed by 4 bases and J by 12 bases, 3 bases remained unmatched. The CDR3 is made up of 11 amino acids. Germline V gives CDR1 SGHRS, CDR2 YFSETQ. Full variable domain (rest looked up from reference TRBV5-1 and TRBJ1-2): KAGVTQTPRYLIKTRGQQVTLSCSPISGHRSVSWYQQTPGQGLQFLFEYFSETQRNKGNFPGRFSGRQFSNSRSEMNVSTLELGDSALYLCASSPGQGNTFGSGTRLTVV.

The J gene is TRBJ1-5, the V gene TRBV28; 10 positions match TRBD1. Germline V gene sequence: CDR1 MDHEN, CDR2 SYDVKM. Trimming cost V 7 bases and J 6 bases; bases outside gene matches: 6. This CDR3 spans 14 amino acids. The CDR3 spells CASNTGTGVQPQHF. In DNA, the CDR3 is TGTGCCAGCAATACCGGGACAGGGGTTCAGCCCCAGCATTTT.

This sequence joins TRBV7-2 and TRBJ2-7, with TRBD2 matching 8 bases. From germline, CDR1 is SGHTA and CDR2 FQGNSA. CDR3 length equals 14 residues. Trimming removed 3 bases from V and 2 bases from J; junction bases left unmatched: 3. The DNA of the CDR3 is TGTGCCAGCAGCTTTAGCGGGAACACCTACGAGCAGTACTTC. It encodes CASSFSGNTYEQYF.

This clone is a singleton in its sample. The rearrangement links TRBV9 to TRBJ2-1; D is unclear. The ends were cut back, 4 bases at V and 1 base at J, with 21 bases in the middle. Germline V gene lookup returns CDR1 SGDLS and CDR2 YYNGEE. The CDR3 consists of 18 residues. CDR3 bases: TGTGCCAGCAGCCCCGACCTCTCCCTCCCATTTTCCTACAATGAGCAGTTCTTC. Protein product: CASSPDLSLPFSYNEQFF.

The chain uses TRBV30 and TRBJ1-2; 8 bases agree with TRBD1. This CDR3 has 13 residues. The V gene end was trimmed by 5 bases and the J gene end by 4 bases; junction bases not matched to a gene: 6. Looked up from germline, CDR1 is GTSNPN and CDR2 is SVGIG (reference sequence). In DNA, the CDR3 is TGTGCCTGGTCGCAGGGGGCCGTCTATGGCTACACCTTC. Translated, it gives CAWSQGAVYGYTF.

The chain recombines TRBV6-1 with TRBJ2-7; 8 nucleotides align to TRBD2. CDR3 length equals 14 residues. Germline trimming cut 5 bases from V and 5 bases from J; bases unmatched to any gene: 8. Germline assignment: CDR1 MNHNS and CDR2 SASEGT. CDR3 residues: CASSRERESNEQYF. The CDR3, as DNA: TGTGCCAGCAGTCGAGAGCGGGAGAGCAACGAGCAGTACTTC.

This chain uses TRBV19 with TRBJ2-3; D may be TRBD2 (6 bases). Per germline, CDR1 LNHDA and CDR2 SQIVND (reference sequence). The CDR3 is 13 residues long. V dropped 5 bases and J dropped 6 bases, with 12 bases sitting between them. In nucleotides, the CDR3 is TGTGCCAGTAGTGGGGGGACTGCCGATACGCAGTATTTT. Amino acid sequence: CASSGGTADTQYF.

The V gene is TRBV30, the J gene TRBJ1-5; 8 bases align to TRBD1. Germline V gene data show CDR1 as GTSNPN and CDR2 as SVGIG (reference sequence). This CDR3 comprises 12 residues. V shed 5 bases, J shed 5 bases, and the junction held 2 bases outside the gene matches. The CDR3 coding sequence is TGTGCCTGGGGGACAGGTTATCAGCCCCAGCATTTT. Protein sequence: CAWGTGYQPQHF.

The gene calls are TRBV2 and TRBJ2-5, with 7 bases fitting TRBD2. Losses at the gene ends were 4 bases for V and 1 base for J; bases not matched to a gene: 6. The CDR3 spans 15 residues. Germline lookup yields CDR1 SNHLY and CDR2 FYNNEI. CDR3 protein: CASSGLAGTQETQYF. The CDR3 DNA follows: TGTGCCAGCAGTGGACTAGCAGGGACCCAAGAGACCCAGTACTTC.

The V and J genes are TRBV7-2 and TRBJ2-3; 7 nucleotides line up with TRBD1. Germline CDR1 and CDR2: SGHTA and FQGNSA. The CDR3 loop spans 15 amino acids. With 5 bases clipped from V and 3 bases from J, the junction kept 8 bases outside the gene matches. CDR3 DNA sequence: TGTGCCAGCAGCCGACAGGGAGTTGGGACAGATACGCAGTATTTT. Its translation: CASSRQGVGTDTQYF.

V usage is TRBV2 and J usage is TRBJ2-1; the match to TRBD2 covers 7 bases. V lost 4 bases to trimming and J lost 0 bases; unmatched junction nucleotides: 6. The CDR3 extends over 16 amino acids. Germline CDR1 reads SNHLY; CDR2 reads FYNNEI. The CDR3 DNA reads TGTGCCAGCAGTGCCCAACTAGCGAGCTCCTACAATGAGCAGTTCTTC. It is translated as CASSAQLASSYNEQFF.

The rearrangement uses TRBV5-6 and TRBJ2-3; 7 bases are shared with TRBD1. The trim removed 2 bases at V and 2 bases at J, leaving 5 bases unmatched. In germline, CDR1 is SGHDT, CDR2 YYEEEE. The CDR3 has 15 residues. CDR3 coding DNA: TGTGCCAGCAGCTTAAGGACAGGTTACACAGATACGCAGTATTTT. Its translation: CASSLRTGYTDTQYF.

In its sample, this clone was seen a few times. CDR3: CASSRTFSGSSYNEQFF. CDR3 DNA: TGTGCCAGCAGTCGTACCTTTAGCGGTAGCTCCTACAATGAGCAGTTCTTC. This chain uses TRBV11-2 with TRBJ2-1; tentatively, D is TRBD2 (6 bases). The CDR3 covers 17 residues. The V and J ends lost 6 bases and 0 bases respectively, with 18 bases between them. Germline V lookup: CDR1 SGHAT, CDR2 FQNNGV.

The rearrangement uses TRBV15 and TRBJ1-3; 10 bases are a match to TRBD1. In germline, CDR1 is LNHNV, CDR2 YYDKDF (reference sequence). J was trimmed by 0 bases and V by 3 bases; bases with no gene match: 2. CDR3 length: 16 residues. The CDR3, as DNA: TGTGCCACCAGCAGGGGACAGGGGAGCTCTGGAAACACCATATATTTT. Translation gives CATSRGQGSSGNTIYF.

The V gene is TRBV5-1, the J gene TRBJ1-4; a weak D match, TRBD1 (6 bases). The V end was cut by 0 bases, the J end by 7 bases, with 10 bases between. There are 14 residues in the CDR3. Germline CDR1 SGHRS, CDR2 YFSETQ. The DNA for the CDR3 is TGCGCCAGCAGCTTGGTAGGGGGGAGTGAAAAACTGTTTTTT. As protein: CASSLVGGSEKLFF.

This sequence joins TRBV6-5 and TRBJ1-4; D is unclear. CDR3 length equals 14 residues. V lost 0 bases and J lost 3, with 5 bases in between. Germline values: CDR1 MNHEY, CDR2 SVGAGI. Here the CDR3 DNA reads TGTGCCAGCAGTTACTCGAACGCTAATGAAAAACTGTTTTTT. It translates to CASSYSNANEKLFF.

The chain joins TRBV2 to TRBJ2-3; TRBD2 matches 13 bases. Trimming took 6 bases from V and 8 from J; bases not matched to a gene: 8. This CDR3 region has 15 residues. Per the germline V gene, CDR1 is SNHLY and CDR2 is FYNNEI. As DNA, the CDR3 is TGTGCCAGCAGCTCGGGACTAGCGGGGCCTAGTACGCAGTATTTT. Amino acids: CASSSGLAGPSTQYF.

The chain carries TRBV5-1 and TRBJ1-5; D is uncertain. CDR3 length: 14 amino acids. V lost 4 bases and J lost 0, with 8 bases in between. Germline-derived CDR1 and CDR2 are SGHRS and YFSETQ. This CDR3 is CASSPGLSNQPQHF. For the CDR3, the DNA is TGCGCCAGCAGCCCCGGACTTAGCAATCAGCCCCAGCATTTT.

This rearrangement joins TRBV28 to TRBJ1-4; D is uncertain. The CDR3 has 16 amino acids. Trimming shortened V by 4 bases and J by 0 bases, and 12 bases separated the two germline ends. Germline assignment: CDR1 MDHEN and CDR2 SYDVKM. DNA for the CDR3: TGTGCCAGCAGTTCAATTCAGGTTGCAACTAATGAAAAACTGTTTTTT. Its translation: CASSSIQVATNEKLFF.

The J gene is TRBJ2-5, the V gene TRBV28; D is uncertain. This CDR3 has 11 amino acids. In germline, CDR1 is MDHEN, CDR2 SYDVKM. V was clipped by 6 bases and J by 6 bases, with 8 bases between them. The CDR3 coding sequence is TGTGCCAGCAGCCCCCGAAAGACCCAGTACTTC. This translates into CASSPRKTQYF.